This record covers a single TCR beta chain. What it binds is unknown. Time point denoted: sample taken at primary tumor resection. Extraction of whole RNA from tumor, nontumor lung or frozen PBMC preceded unsorted sequencing. Donors were around 70 untreated early-stage non-small cell lung cancer patients. The sample originates from a study of spatial heterogeneity in lung cancer. About the study: Each distinct TCR and UMI combination averaged more than ten appearances in raw reads. Whole-study results and caveats: The appearance of ubiquitous expanded tumor TCRs in blood was greater at resection than follow-up.

The study tagged each TCR cDNA molecule with a unique molecular identifier. TCRdb used MiXCR to reprocess the 5' RACE reads, holding one entry per CDR3 protein. The table has tens of thousands of distinct CDR3 sequences, approximately 7% seen once. Material: PBMCs, obtained at surgery. The clonotype originates from a female donor with early-stage non-small cell lung cancer.

The CDR3 DNA sequence: TGCAGTGCTGTCGACGGGAACACTGAAGCTTTCTTT. It encodes CSAVDGNTEAFF. The chain joins TRBV20-1 to TRBJ1-1; no clear D gene. The V gene lost 5 bases and the J gene lost 1 base, with 8 bases spanning the gap. The CDR3 is 12 amino acids. Germline V lookup: CDR1 DFQATT, CDR2 SNEGSKA (reference sequence).